These 20 T cell receptor beta chains were all obtained from the same sample, sequenced in a study of blood T cell repertoires in COVID-19. The method was immunoSEQ multiplex PCR; TCRdb's version includes in-frame clones alone and lacks a portion of them. The sample shows about 36,000 clones, around four fifths of them seen only once. Sample: peripheral blood. These receptors originate from a man aged 50 to 59 with active COVID-19.

V and J are TRBV7-7 and TRBJ2-1; 8 positions agree with TRBD2. CDR1 is SSHAT and CDR2 is FNYEAQ in the germline V gene (reference sequence). The CDR3 runs to 16 residues. J lost 3 bases, V lost 5 bases, and 9 bases had no gene match. The CDR3 DNA sequence: TGTGCCAGCAGCCCAAGTGGCGGGGGGATCTACAATGAGCAGTTCTTC. Translating it yields CASSPSGGGIYNEQFF.

The chain joins TRBV4-1 to TRBJ1-4; D is perhaps TRBD1 (6 bases). This CDR3 spans 15 amino acids. Looked up from germline, CDR1 is MGHRA and CDR2 is YSYEKL. V dropped 4 bases and J dropped 7 bases, with 16 bases sitting between them. The CDR3 region is CASSPQGPGGEKLFF. The DNA of the CDR3 is TGCGCCAGCAGCCCACAGGGCCCAGGTGGTGAAAAACTGTTTTTT.

This chain joins TRBV5-4 and TRBJ1-1; maybe TRBD1 (6 bases). From germline, CDR1 is SGHNT and CDR2 YYREEE (reference sequence). Trimming pared 0 bases from V and 5 bases from J, leaving 17 bases between. CDR3 length: 16 residues. The CDR3 loop is CASSLEPGRGGTEAFF. DNA for the CDR3: TGTGCCAGCAGCTTGGAACCCGGCAGGGGAGGGACTGAAGCTTTCTTT.

The chain combines TRBV2 with TRBJ2-7, with D maybe TRBD2 (6 bases). Germline V CDR1 and CDR2: SNHLY, FYNNEI. V lost 2 bases, J lost 7 bases, and 15 bases lay in between. This CDR3 is built from 14 residues. The CDR3 sequence is CASSELGGLGEQYF. Written as DNA, the CDR3 is TGTGCCAGCAGTGAACTGGGAGGATTGGGGGAGCAGTACTTC. Looking up the rest from reference TRBV2 and TRBJ2-7 gives the full variable domain: EPEVTQTPSHQVTQMGQEVILRCVPISNHLYFYWYRQILGQKVEFLVSFYNNEISEKSEIFDDQFSVERPDGSNFTLKIRSTKLEDSAMYFCASSELGGLGEQYFGPGTRLTVT.

The chain couples TRBV27 to TRBJ2-5; D may be TRBD2 (5 bases). The CDR3 sequence is 13 residues long. Trimming left V 4 bases short and J 4 bases short, with 10 bases between. CDR1 MNHEY and CDR2 SMNVEV come from the germline V gene (reference sequence). The CDR3 DNA sequence: TGTGCCAGCAGTTATACGAGCGGAGAGACCCAGTACTTC. It encodes CASSYTSGETQYF.

The V call is TRBV4-2, the J call TRBJ2-5, with D tentatively TRBD1 (5 bases). The CDR3 loop spans 14 amino acids. The V end lost 6 bases, the J end lost 1 base, and 12 bases lay between the germline ends. Germline V gene data show CDR1 as LGHNA and CDR2 as YNFKEQ. The CDR3 spells CASSQQARQETQYF. The CDR3 DNA follows: TGTGCCAGCAGTCAACAGGCACGCCAAGAGACCCAGTACTTC.

Only one count was recorded for this clone. The CDR3 nucleotides read TGTGCCAGCTCACCACCGTCCACTAGCCTCTTCCCCGGGGAGCTGTTTTTT. Its protein is CASSPPSTSLFPGELFF. The chain links TRBV18 to TRBJ2-2; D might be TRBD2 (6 bases). V lost 0 bases and J lost 6, with 17 bases in between. The CDR3 totals 17 residues. Germline V gives CDR1 KGHSH, CDR2 LQKENI.

The chain combines TRBV7-2 with TRBJ2-2; 7 bases align to TRBD2. Germline CDR1 and CDR2: SGHTA and FQGNSA. With V trimmed by 3 bases and J by 0 bases, 7 bases remained unmatched. There are 17 residues in the CDR3. CDR3: CASSFPALAANTGELFF. CDR3 DNA sequence: TGTGCCAGCAGCTTCCCCGCGCTAGCGGCGAACACCGGGGAGCTGTTTTTT.

The chain joins TRBV3-1 (or the pseudogene TRBV3-2) to TRBJ2-1, with TRBD2 matching over 7 bases. V gave up 0 bases and J gave up 4 bases; unmatched junction bases: 9. The CDR3 totals 17 residues. Germline values: CDR1 LGHDT, CDR2 YNNKEL (reference sequence). Here the CDR3 DNA reads TGTGCCAGCAGCCAAGATATGAGCGGGGTCCCTTACAATGAGCAGTTCTTC. This codes for CASSQDMSGVPYNEQFF.

The chain links TRBV7-9 to TRBJ1-5, with D tentatively TRBD1 (6 bases). Trimming shortened V by 5 bases and J by 4 bases, and 12 bases separated the two germline ends. Germline CDR1 reads SEHNR; CDR2 reads FQNEAQ (reference sequence). CDR3 length equals 14 residues. CDR3 sequence: CASSAPGVNQPQHF. The CDR3 DNA follows: TGTGCCAGCAGCGCTCCAGGGGTTAATCAGCCCCAGCATTTT. Drawing the rest from reference TRBV7-9 and TRBJ1-5, the complete variable domain is DTGVSQNPRHKITKRGQNVTFRCDPISEHNRLYWYRQTLGQGPEFLTYFQNEAQLEKSRLLSDRFSAERPKGSFSTLEIQRTEQGDSAMYLCASSAPGVNQPQHFGDGTRLSIL.

The sample holds one count of this clone. V usage is TRBV10-1 and J usage is TRBJ2-2; 9 nucleotides line up with TRBD2. Germline V gene lookup returns CDR1 WNHNN and CDR2 SYGVQD (reference sequence). J gave up 3 bases and V 2 bases, and 7 bases lay outside the gene matches. The CDR3 covers 17 residues. The CDR3 protein is CASSEPALAGDTGELFF. The CDR3 coding sequence is TGCGCCAGCAGTGAGCCGGCCTTAGCGGGGGACACCGGGGAGCTGTTTTTT.

V gene TRBV5-1 combines with J gene TRBJ2-3, with D possibly being TRBD1 (6 bases). The germline V gene encodes CDR1 SGHRS and CDR2 YFSETQ. V lost 0 bases, J lost 4 bases, and 9 bases lay in between. This CDR3 has 14 amino acids. The CDR3 DNA is TGCGCCAGCAGCTTGGACAGGGAAGCAGATACGCAGTATTTT. Translating gives CASSLDREADTQYF.

The chain joins TRBV3-1 (or the pseudogene TRBV3-2) to TRBJ1-3; no clear D gene. The germline V gene encodes CDR1 LGHDT and CDR2 YNNKEL (reference sequence). The CDR3 is 15 amino acids. Trimming removed 6 bases at V and 0 bases at J, with 12 bases between. The CDR3 nucleotides read TGTGCCAGCAGTCCGACACTTTTCTCTGGAAACACCATATATTTT. Translation gives CASSPTLFSGNTIYF.

V and J are TRBV9 and TRBJ2-1; D is uncertain. There are 13 residues in the CDR3. V lost 0 bases and J 6 bases, leaving 7 bases between the germline ends. Germline V gene lookup returns CDR1 SGDLS and CDR2 YYNGEE. The CDR3: CASSVEPTNEQFF. The CDR3 DNA follows: TGTGCCAGCAGCGTAGAACCTACCAATGAGCAGTTCTTC. The full variable domain, in which reference TRBV9 and TRBJ2-1 provide the parts outside the CDR3, is DSGVTQTPKHLITATGQRVTLRCSPRSGDLSVYWYQQSLDQGLQFLIQYYNGEERAKGNILERFSAQQFPDLHSELNLSSLELGDSALYFCASSVEPTNEQFFGPGTRLTVL.

This chain joins TRBV6-6 and TRBJ2-2; 7 bases match TRBD1. J was trimmed by 2 bases and V by 7 bases; bases with no gene match: 4. The CDR3 sequence is 14 residues long. Germline V gene data show CDR1 as MNHNY and CDR2 as SVGAGI (reference sequence). CDR3 loop: CASTDRVNTGELFF. The CDR3 DNA follows: TGTGCCAGCACAGACAGGGTTAACACCGGGGAGCTGTTTTTT.

This chain joins TRBV7-9 and TRBJ2-5; no definite D call. Trimming shortened V by 5 bases and J by 1 base, and 8 bases separated the two germline ends. The CDR3 runs 13 residues. Per the germline V gene, CDR1 is SEHNR and CDR2 is FQNEAQ (reference sequence). CDR3 nucleotide sequence: TGTGCCAGCAGCCGGCAGGTCCAAGAGACCCAGTACTTC. Amino acid sequence: CASSRQVQETQYF.

The rearrangement uses TRBV9 and TRBJ1-4; 8 nucleotides agree with TRBD1. There are 15 residues in the CDR3. The trim removed 4 bases at V and 5 bases at J, leaving 7 bases unmatched. Looked up from germline, CDR1 is SGDLS and CDR2 is YYNGEE. The CDR3 DNA sequence: TGTGCCAGCAGCCCAGCGACAGGGGTAAATGAAAAACTGTTTTTT. The encoded protein is CASSPATGVNEKLFF.

In DNA, the CDR3 is TGCAGCGTTGTCTTCGGACAGATTGATGGCTACGAGCAGTACTTC. Amino acid sequence: CSVVFGQIDGYEQYF. The genes are TRBV29-1 and TRBJ2-7; tentatively, D is TRBD1 (6 bases). Trimming pared 4 bases from V and 3 bases from J, leaving 19 bases between. The germline V gene encodes CDR1 SQVTM and CDR2 ANQGSEA. The CDR3 covers 15 residues.

The chain is built from TRBV5-1 and TRBJ2-7; 9 bases are a match to TRBD2. Trimming removed 0 bases from V and 5 bases from J; junction bases left unmatched: 3. Germline loops: CDR1 SGHRS, CDR2 YFSETQ. CDR3 length: 14 amino acids. The CDR3 region has the DNA TGCGCCAGCAGCTTGGAGCGGGGGGCCCACGAGCAGTACTTC. Its protein is CASSLERGAHEQYF.

The CDR3 is CASSELRDRGVYEQYF. CDR3 bases: TGTGCCAGCAGTGAATTAAGGGACAGGGGAGTTTACGAGCAGTACTTC. The V and J genes are TRBV6-1 and TRBJ2-7; 10 nucleotides align to TRBD1. The CDR3 is made up of 16 amino acids. Germline-derived CDR1 and CDR2 are MNHNS and SASEGT. V lost 2 bases, J lost 4 bases, and 8 bases stayed unmatched.